The clone carrying this T cell receptor beta chain was picked up a small number of times. What it binds is not known. Other nucleotide sequences in the sample specify the same CDR3. The CDR3 is 14 amino acids. After removal of 4 bases from V and 4 bases from J, the junction contained 4 bases not matched to a gene. Germline loops: CDR1 SGHAT, CDR2 FQNNGV. The data were obtained in a study of T cell responses to AZD1222 COVID-19 vaccine. Study results and caveats: A rise in Spike-specific TCR breadth and depth followed two AZD1222 doses. Repertoire collection took place solely once the T cell response had peaked. Mostly white British, mostly female donors; authors suggested clonal diversity may be underestimated. Unmutated variant regions are reportedly targeted by nearly half of spike-specific TCRs.

Method: immunoSEQ multiplex PCR; TCRdb's copy keeps in-frame clones and lacks some. The sample lists about 130,000 clones, roughly 89% occurring once. This receptor was identified in an adult in good health. The chain is built from TRBV11-2 and TRBJ2-5, with 9 bases identical to TRBD1. The specimen comprised peripheral blood, sampled on day 0 of AZD1222 vaccination. The DNA for the CDR3 is TGTGCCAGCAGCTCAACAGGGGGCGGAGAGACCCAGTACTTC. Its protein product is CASSSTGGGETQYF.